Detailed here is one TCR beta chain. This record belongs to a study of blood T cell repertoires in COVID-19. Study-wide context: Acute-phase and convalescent COVID-19 samples originated in the United States, Italy and Spain. The cDNA or gDNA used as material had been derived from T cells, B-cell-depleted T cells, or PBMCs.

Original processing methods: Researchers report that nucleated cell counts were estimated from reference gene primer amplification. The protocol was immunoSEQ multiplex PCR, while the TCRdb copy is restricted to in-frame clones and leaves out a portion. V, J and clone size are those of that table, while D and trimming were read from the DNA. The profile shows some 300,000 clones, approximately 86% of them singletons. V lost 5 bases to trimming and J lost 2 bases; unmatched junction nucleotides: 5. CDR1 is LNHDA, CDR2 SQIVND, per germline (reference sequence). This CDR3 comprises 15 residues. The chain has TRBV19 and TRBJ2-3; 9 nucleotides line up with TRBD2. The sequencing input was peripheral blood. The receptor was derived from a woman aged 45-59 years with active or convalescent COVID-19. Here the CDR3 DNA reads TGTGCCAGTAGTTTCCTAGCGGGAACCACAGATACGCAGTATTTT. This encodes CASSFLAGTTDTQYF.